These T cell receptor beta chains were read from a single sample in a study of blood T cell repertoires in COVID-19. Only in-frame clones appear in the TCRdb table, and some are missing; sequencing was by immunoSEQ multiplex PCR. The table has 150,000 or so clones, approximately 80% seen once. Sequenced material: peripheral blood. The receptors were sampled from an older woman with acute or convalescent COVID-19. Each CDR3 is given with its conserved first and last residue. Clone size is shown for a subset of rows, as once, few, many or a class of expanded clone.

CDR3 protein: CASSLAYEQYF; J gene: TRBJ2-7; clone size: NA; V gene: TRBV5-1
CDR3 protein: CAISKDRGGSTDTQYF; J gene: TRBJ2-3; clone size: NA; V gene: TRBV10-3
CDR3 protein: CASSLGQLAPTDTQYF; J gene: TRBJ2-3; clone size: NA; V gene: TRBV7-3
CDR3 protein: CASSLDARNIQYF; J gene: TRBJ2-4; clone size: few; V gene: TRBV27
CDR3 protein: CASLDRGSNEKLFF; J gene: TRBJ1-4; clone size: NA; V gene: TRBV10-2
CDR3 protein: CAPGGWPSTDTQYF; J gene: TRBJ2-3; clone size: NA; V gene: TRBV24-1
CDR3 protein: CSVNQQGLGTEAFF; J gene: TRBJ1-1; clone size: NA; V gene: TRBV29-1
CDR3 protein: CSASRLAEQFF; J gene: TRBJ2-1; clone size: NA; V gene: TRBV20-1
CDR3 protein: CASSLQGALAHGYTF; J gene: TRBJ1-2; clone size: NA; V gene: TRBV7-9
CDR3 protein: CASSESGANTEAFF; J gene: TRBJ1-1; clone size: few; V gene: TRBV10-2
CDR3 protein: CASRPGTSGYEQYF; J gene: TRBJ2-7; clone size: NA; V gene: TRBV11-2